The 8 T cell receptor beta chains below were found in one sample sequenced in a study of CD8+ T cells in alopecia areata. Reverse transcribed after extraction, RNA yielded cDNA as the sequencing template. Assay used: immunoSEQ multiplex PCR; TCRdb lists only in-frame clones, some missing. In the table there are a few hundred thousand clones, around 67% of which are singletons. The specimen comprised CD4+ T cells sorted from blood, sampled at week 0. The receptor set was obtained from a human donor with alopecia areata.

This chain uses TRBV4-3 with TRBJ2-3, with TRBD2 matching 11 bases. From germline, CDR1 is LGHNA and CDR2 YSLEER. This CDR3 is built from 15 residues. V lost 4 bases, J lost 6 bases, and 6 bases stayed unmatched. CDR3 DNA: TGCGCCAGCAGCCTCATTAGCGGGGGGGCCGATACGCAGTATTTT. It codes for CASSLISGGADTQYF.

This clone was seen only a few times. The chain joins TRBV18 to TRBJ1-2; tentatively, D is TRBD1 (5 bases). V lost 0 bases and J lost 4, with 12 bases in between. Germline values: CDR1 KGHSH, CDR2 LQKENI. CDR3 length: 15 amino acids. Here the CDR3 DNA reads TGTGCCAGCTCACCACCAGGAGGGGCCCCCTATGGCTACACCTTC. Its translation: CASSPPGGAPYGYTF.

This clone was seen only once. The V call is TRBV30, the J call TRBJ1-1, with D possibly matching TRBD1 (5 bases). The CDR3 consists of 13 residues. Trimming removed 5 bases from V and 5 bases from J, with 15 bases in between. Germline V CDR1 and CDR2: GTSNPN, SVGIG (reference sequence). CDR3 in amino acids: CAWAPQGTTEAFF. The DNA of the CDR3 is TGTGCCTGGGCGCCTCAGGGAACAACTGAAGCTTTCTTT.

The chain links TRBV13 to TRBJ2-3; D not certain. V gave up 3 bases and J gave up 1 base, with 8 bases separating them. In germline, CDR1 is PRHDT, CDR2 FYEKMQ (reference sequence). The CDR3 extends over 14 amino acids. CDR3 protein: CASSFDQRTDTQYF. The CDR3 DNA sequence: TGTGCCAGCAGCTTTGATCAGCGCACAGATACGCAGTATTTT.

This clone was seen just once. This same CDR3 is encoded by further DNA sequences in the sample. The CDR3 DNA reads as TGTGCCAGCAGCTTAGTTGAGAACACTGAAGCTTTCTTT. It encodes CASSLVENTEAFF. The chain employs TRBV7-9 and TRBJ1-1; D is unresolved. In germline, CDR1 is SEHNR, CDR2 FQNEAQ (reference sequence). V was pared by 1 base and J by 1 base, with 4 bases between. This CDR3 has 13 residues. Supplemented by reference TRBV7-9 and TRBJ1-1, the full variable domain reads DTGVSQNPRHKITKRGQNVTFRCDPISEHNRLYWYRQTLGQGPEFLTYFQNEAQLEKSRLLSDRFSAERPKGSFSTLEIQRTEQGDSAMYLCASSLVENTEAFFGQGTRLTVV.

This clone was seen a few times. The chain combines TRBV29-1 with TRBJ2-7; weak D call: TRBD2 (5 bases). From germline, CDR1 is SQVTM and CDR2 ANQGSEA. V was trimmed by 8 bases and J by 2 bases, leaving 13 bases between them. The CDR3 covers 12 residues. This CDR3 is CSFIRGAYEQYF. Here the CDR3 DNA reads TGCAGCTTCATCCGGGGAGCCTACGAGCAGTACTTC.

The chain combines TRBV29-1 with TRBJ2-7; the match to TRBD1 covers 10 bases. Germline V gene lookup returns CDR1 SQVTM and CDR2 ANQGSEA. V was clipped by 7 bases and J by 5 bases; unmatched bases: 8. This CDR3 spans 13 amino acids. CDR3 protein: CSALRGTGDEQYF. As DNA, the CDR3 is TGCAGCGCCCTCCGTGGGACAGGGGACGAGCAGTACTTC.

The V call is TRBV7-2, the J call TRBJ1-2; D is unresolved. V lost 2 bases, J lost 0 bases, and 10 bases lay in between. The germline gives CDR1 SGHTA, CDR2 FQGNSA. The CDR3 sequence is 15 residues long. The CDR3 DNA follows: TGTGCCAGCAGCTTACTTAGGACGGCTAACTATGGCTACACCTTC. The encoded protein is CASSLLRTANYGYTF.